A selection of T cell receptor beta chains follows, all from one sample in a study of cytomegalovirus exposure and HLA in healthy donors. Assay: immunoSEQ multiplex PCR; the TCRdb copy retains only in-frame clones and omits some. The sample records roughly 100,000 clones, roughly an eighth being singletons. The material sequenced was PBMCs. Receptors were obtained from a man between 35 and 55 years old in good health and CMV-seropositive. Each CDR3 is given with its conserved first and last residue. Each record gives: clone size, V gene, D gene, J gene, CDR3 DNA, CDR3 protein. A D gene is named only where the DNA matches it firmly. Some rows mark clone size as missing; the rest say once, few, many or name a class of expanded clone.

clone size: NA
V gene: TRBV19
D gene: TRBD1
J gene: TRBJ1-2
CDR3 DNA: TGTGCCATAGAAGACAGGGCCAACTATGGCTACACCTTC
CDR3 protein: CAIEDRANYGYTF

clone size: NA
V gene: TRBV28
D gene: NA
J gene: TRBJ2-5
CDR3 DNA: TGTGCCAGCAGTTTTTCGGGGGTCCGCCAAGAGACCCAGTACTTC
CDR3 protein: CASSFSGVRQETQYF

clone size: few
V gene: TRBV27
D gene: TRBD1
J gene: TRBJ1-1
CDR3 DNA: TGTGCCAGCAGTTTATACAGGGGAACTGAAGCTTTCTTT
CDR3 protein: CASSLYRGTEAFF

clone size: NA
V gene: TRBV19
D gene: NA
J gene: TRBJ2-1
CDR3 DNA: TGTGCCAGTAGTACCGGGAATGAGCAGTTCTTC
CDR3 protein: CASSTGNEQFF

clone size: NA
V gene: TRBV2
D gene: NA
J gene: TRBJ2-7
CDR3 DNA: TGTGCCAGCACTTCAGGCGTCTCCTACGAGCAGTACTTC
CDR3 protein: CASTSGVSYEQYF

clone size: NA
V gene: TRBV11-3
D gene: NA
J gene: TRBJ2-3
CDR3 DNA: TGTGCCAGCAGCTTAGGCGCTACTAGTTTTGGAAGCACAGATACGCAGTATTTT
CDR3 protein: CASSLGATSFGSTDTQYF

clone size: few
V gene: TRBV12-2
D gene: NA
J gene: TRBJ2-7
CDR3 DNA: TGTGCAAGTCGCTTAGGGCGGGGAGACTACGAGCAGTACTTC
CDR3 protein: CASRLGRGDYEQYF

clone size: few
V gene: TRBV29-1
D gene: NA
J gene: TRBJ2-1
CDR3 DNA: TGCAGCGTTGAAGGGTTTACAACCTACAATGAGCAGTTCTTC
CDR3 protein: CSVEGFTTYNEQFF

clone size: NA
V gene: TRBV10-1
D gene: NA
J gene: TRBJ2-1
CDR3 DNA: TGCGCCAGCAGTGTACAGGGTGGCGATGAGCAGTTCTTC
CDR3 protein: CASSVQGGDEQFF

clone size: few
V gene: TRBV11-2
D gene: NA
J gene: TRBJ2-7
CDR3 DNA: TGTGCCAGCAGCCGATGGGGCATCGAGCAGTACTTC
CDR3 protein: CASSRWGIEQYF

clone size: NA
V gene: TRBV30
D gene: TRBD1
J gene: TRBJ1-1
CDR3 DNA: TGTGCCTGGGGACAGGGGTCGGAAGCTTTCTTT
CDR3 protein: CAWGQGSEAFF

clone size: few
V gene: TRBV7-9
D gene: TRBD2
J gene: TRBJ2-1
CDR3 DNA: TGTGCCAGCAGGGGGACTAGCGTCTACAATGAGCAGTTCTTC
CDR3 protein: CASRGTSVYNEQFF

clone size: NA
V gene: TRBV18
D gene: NA
J gene: TRBJ2-2
CDR3 DNA: TGTGCCAGCTCACCCCCTAACACCGGGGAGCTGTTTTTT
CDR3 protein: CASSPPNTGELFF

clone size: NA
V gene: TRBV9
D gene: TRBD1
J gene: TRBJ1-6
CDR3 DNA: TGTGCCAGCAGCGTAGATGGGACAGCCAACTCACCCCTCCACTTT
CDR3 protein: CASSVDGTANSPLHF

clone size: few
V gene: TRBV30
D gene: NA
J gene: TRBJ2-5
CDR3 DNA: TGTGCCTGGGAGATAGGACAAGCGACCCAGTACTTC
CDR3 protein: CAWEIGQATQYF

clone size: few
V gene: TRBV9
D gene: NA
J gene: TRBJ2-7
CDR3 DNA: TGTGCCAGCAGCCCTCATAGCCCGCCCTACGAGCAGTACTTC
CDR3 protein: CASSPHSPPYEQYF

clone size: few
V gene: TRBV6-1
D gene: TRBD2
J gene: TRBJ2-3
CDR3 DNA: TGTGCCAGCAGTGGGCGGGGACTAGCTACAGATACGCAGTATTTT
CDR3 protein: CASSGRGLATDTQYF

clone size: NA
V gene: TRBV27
D gene: NA
J gene: TRBJ1-1
CDR3 DNA: TGTGCCAGCAGTTTCCCACGGCCGGACAGCCAGAACACTGAAGCTTTCTTT
CDR3 protein: CASSFPRPDSQNTEAFF

clone size: few
V gene: TRBV6-5
D gene: NA
J gene: TRBJ2-7
CDR3 DNA: TGTGCCAGCAGTTACTCGATGGACAGAAAATACGAGCAGTACTTC
CDR3 protein: CASSYSMDRKYEQYF

clone size: NA
V gene: TRBV6-4
D gene: TRBD1
J gene: TRBJ2-2
CDR3 DNA: TGTGCCAGCAGGCGACAGGGGGTCGGCACCGGGGAGCTGTTTTTT
CDR3 protein: CASRRQGVGTGELFF

clone size: few
V gene: TRBV19
D gene: NA
J gene: TRBJ2-7
CDR3 DNA: TGTGCCAGTAGTCCCCGGCGGGGCACCTACGAGCAGTACTTC
CDR3 protein: CASSPRRGTYEQYF

clone size: once
V gene: TRBV27
D gene: TRBD2
J gene: TRBJ2-7
CDR3 DNA: TGTGCCAGCAGTATATCGACTAGCGGGACGTACGAGCAGTACTTC
CDR3 protein: CASSISTSGTYEQYF

clone size: few
V gene: TRBV28
D gene: TRBD2
J gene: TRBJ2-1
CDR3 DNA: TGTGCCAGCAGTTCAGGGACTAGCGGCAATGAGCAGTTCTTC
CDR3 protein: CASSSGTSGNEQFF

clone size: few
V gene: TRBV6-5
D gene: NA
J gene: TRBJ1-1
CDR3 DNA: TGTGCCAGCAGTTACTATCTGAGCACTGAAGCTTTCTTT
CDR3 protein: CASSYYLSTEAFF

clone size: NA
V gene: TRBV5-1
D gene: TRBD2
J gene: TRBJ2-2
CDR3 DNA: TGCGCCAGCGGCGGGAGCGGGGAGCTGTTTTTT
CDR3 protein: CASGGSGELFF

clone size: few
V gene: TRBV19
D gene: NA
J gene: TRBJ1-1
CDR3 DNA: TGTGCCAGTAGTTCCACAGGGTTCGCTGAAGCTTTCTTT
CDR3 protein: CASSSTGFAEAFF

clone size: NA
V gene: TRBV5-5
D gene: TRBD1
J gene: TRBJ1-5
CDR3 DNA: TGTGCCAGCAGCCCAGGACAGGGGGTTCAGCCCCAGCATTTT
CDR3 protein: CASSPGQGVQPQHF

clone size: NA
V gene: TRBV5-3
D gene: NA
J gene: TRBJ1-3
CDR3 DNA: TGTGCCTCACTGCGGGACGGAGGAAACACCATATATTTT
CDR3 protein: CASLRDGGNTIYF

clone size: few
V gene: TRBV5-1
D gene: NA
J gene: TRBJ2-7
CDR3 DNA: TGTGCCAGCAGCTTGGAACAGCCCTACGAGCAGTACTTC
CDR3 protein: CASSLEQPYEQYF